A single sample is the source of the 21 T cell receptor beta chains below, sequenced in a study of T cell changes during pregnancy in multiple sclerosis. Some clones are missing from TCRdb's copy, which holds only in-frame ones; the method was immunoSEQ multiplex PCR. The sample includes tens of thousands of clones, roughly nine tenths of them seen just once. The sample was peripheral blood, taken before pregnancy. The receptors were gathered from a female donor with multiple sclerosis, enrolled in a pregnancy study.

CDR3 in DNA: TGCGCCAGCAGCTTGAATCCAGCGGGGGGTGCGGATACGCAGTATTTT. Translation: CASSLNPAGGADTQYF. The chain couples TRBV5-1 to TRBJ2-3; 9 nucleotides match TRBD2. Germline CDR1 is SGHRS and CDR2 is YFSETQ. This CDR3 spans 16 amino acids. Trimming removed 1 base from V and 6 bases from J; junction bases left unmatched: 9.

The chain links TRBV7-2 to TRBJ1-2; D ambiguous. V lost 5 bases and J 5 bases, leaving 12 bases between the germline ends. There are 13 residues in the CDR3. CDR1 and CDR2 (germline): SGHTA, FQGNSA. The CDR3 reads CASSLPGFYGYTF. Written as DNA, the CDR3 is TGTGCCAGCAGCCTCCCGGGGTTTTATGGCTACACCTTC.

This clone was detected once. This chain connects TRBV29-1 to TRBJ2-3, with TRBD2 identical over 8 bases. Looked up from germline, CDR1 is SQVTM and CDR2 is ANQGSEA. This CDR3 region has 15 residues. Unmatched junction bases numbered 13, after V lost 6 bases and J lost 5 bases. CDR3 amino acids: CSVGQGSGRGDTQYF. The CDR3 DNA reads as TGCAGCGTGGGCCAAGGGAGCGGGAGAGGAGATACGCAGTATTTT.

The chain is built from TRBV4-1 and TRBJ1-2; 7 positions match TRBD1. Germline lookup yields CDR1 MGHRA and CDR2 YSYEKL. There are 19 residues in the CDR3. The ends lost 2 bases at V and 3 bases at J; junction bases unmatched: 18. Here the CDR3 reads CASSQHSLSDRWGDYGYTF. The CDR3 DNA follows: TGCGCCAGCAGCCAACATTCGTTATCGGACAGGTGGGGTGACTATGGCTACACCTTC.

A single count supports this clone. The J gene is TRBJ2-4, the V gene TRBV5-1, with 7 bases fitting TRBD2. This CDR3 contains 15 residues. V dropped 0 bases and J dropped 0; count of bases not matched to a gene: 0. Germline loops: CDR1 SGHRS, CDR2 YFSETQ. The CDR3 nucleotides are TGCGCCAGCAGCTTGGGCGGGGGAGCCAAAAACATTCAGTACTTC. Its translation is CASSLGGGAKNIQYF. The variable domain in full, with the rest retrieved from reference TRBV5-1 and TRBJ2-4, is KAGVTQTPRYLIKTRGQQVTLSCSPISGHRSVSWYQQTPGQGLQFLFEYFSETQRNKGNFPGRFSGRQFSNSRSEMNVSTLELGDSALYLCASSLGGGAKNIQYFGAGTRLSVL.

The V call is TRBV2, the J call TRBJ2-6; a weak D match, TRBD1 (6 bases). The CDR3 loop spans 16 amino acids. Deletions cut 7 bases from V and 0 bases from J, with 13 bases between. Germline V gene lookup returns CDR1 SNHLY and CDR2 FYNNEI. This CDR3 is CASMPGVHSGANVLTF. In DNA, the CDR3 is TGTGCCAGCATGCCAGGGGTCCACTCTGGGGCCAACGTCCTGACTTTC.

The V call is TRBV6-5, the J call TRBJ2-7; TRBD1 might be the D (6 bases). The V gene's germline CDR1 is MNHEY and CDR2 SVGAGI. CDR3 length: 15 residues. The V gene lost 6 bases and the J gene lost 5 bases, with 20 bases spanning the gap. CDR3 amino acids: CASSTNPGQIHEQYF. CDR3 in DNA: TGTGCCAGCAGCACCAACCCGGGACAAATCCACGAGCAGTACTTC.

The chain has TRBV6-1 and TRBJ2-1; 12 bases agree with TRBD2. Per the germline V gene, CDR1 is MNHNS and CDR2 is SASEGT. V lost 5 bases and J lost 6; bases outside the gene matches: 5. There are 15 residues in the CDR3. In nucleotides, the CDR3 is TGTGCCAGCAGTCCTCTAGCGGGAGGGGGCAATGAGCAGTTCTTC. Protein product: CASSPLAGGGNEQFF.

V is TRBV21-1 and J is TRBJ1-5; the D call in the table, TRBD1, was not verified against the DNA. TRBV21-1 is a pseudogene. This CDR3 comprises 19 residues. Written as DNA, the CDR3 is TGTGCCAGCAGCAAAGAGCAGGGAAATCAGGGAAAGAGCAATCAGCCCCAGCATTTT. It encodes CASSKEQGNQGKSNQPQHF.

This sequence joins TRBV9 and TRBJ2-5, with a weak D call TRBD1 (7 bases). Germline CDR1 reads SGDLS; CDR2 reads YYNGEE. The CDR3 contains 14 residues. V was clipped by 1 base and J by 5 bases, with 12 bases between them. DNA of the CDR3: TGTGCCAGCAGCGTACAGGGGGGCCCCGAGACCCAGTACTTC. It is translated as CASSVQGGPETQYF.

The J gene is TRBJ2-7, the V gene TRBV27, with D possibly matching TRBD1 (6 bases). CDR3 length equals 15 residues. V was pared by 2 bases and J by 0 bases, with 11 bases between. Germline V CDR1 and CDR2: MNHEY, SMNVEV (reference sequence). CDR3 bases: TGTGCCAGCAGTTTACAGGGGACAAACTCCTACGAGCAGTACTTC. It translates to CASSLQGTNSYEQYF.

This clone appeared once. The V and J genes are TRBV7-9 and TRBJ1-1; 7 nucleotides line up with TRBD1. The CDR3 is 17 amino acids. Germline V gene lookup returns CDR1 SEHNR and CDR2 FQNEAQ (reference sequence). V was pared by 1 base and J by 0 bases, with 8 bases of the junction left unmatched. The CDR3 loop is CASSLGSGTALNTEAFF. The CDR3 region has the DNA TGTGCCAGCAGCTTAGGATCTGGGACAGCCCTGAACACTGAAGCTTTCTTT.

The rearrangement links TRBV9 to TRBJ1-1; tentative D call: TRBD1 (6 bases). The V gene's germline CDR1 is SGDLS and CDR2 YYNGEE. Trimming stripped 3 bases from V and 1 base from J, with 13 bases between. The CDR3 covers 15 residues. The DNA of the CDR3 is TGTGCCAGCAGCGCATTACAGGGCCCGAACACTGAAGCTTTCTTT. Protein sequence: CASSALQGPNTEAFF.

V is TRBV10-2 and J is TRBJ2-2; TRBD2 is a possible D gene (6 bases). This CDR3 has 15 amino acids. The V end was cut by 3 bases, the J end by 4 bases, with 12 bases between. CDR1 is WSHSY, CDR2 SAAADI, per germline. In nucleotides, the CDR3 is TGCGCCAGCAGTGACCGGGGGAAAGCCACCGGGGAGCTGTTTTTT. Translating it yields CASSDRGKATGELFF.

This clone was observed a handful of times. The chain links TRBV10-3 to TRBJ2-2; 9 positions match TRBD2. This CDR3 has 16 amino acids. Trimming at V came to 0 bases and at J to 1 base, leaving 0 bases not matched to a gene. CDR1 is ENHRY, CDR2 SYGVKD, per germline. CDR3 residues: CAISESTSGNTGELFF. The CDR3 DNA reads as TGTGCCATCAGTGAGTCGACTAGCGGGAACACCGGGGAGCTGTTTTTT.

V is TRBV6-5 and J is TRBJ2-1, with 7 bases aligning to TRBD2. Losses at the gene ends were 8 bases for V and 5 bases for J; bases not matched to a gene: 9. Per the germline V gene, CDR1 is MNHEY and CDR2 is SVGAGI. The CDR3 contains 14 residues. The CDR3 region is CASLGGIRNNEQFF. As DNA, the CDR3 is TGTGCCAGCCTGGGGGGGATTAGGAACAATGAGCAGTTCTTC.

This clone came up a few times. This sequence joins TRBV7-9 and TRBJ2-7; 8 bases align to TRBD1. The CDR3 length is 18 residues. Germline loops: CDR1 SEHNR, CDR2 FQNEAQ (reference sequence). V was clipped by 4 bases and J by 2 bases; unmatched bases: 16. The CDR3 here is CASSSLGVSTGDTYEQYF. In DNA form, the CDR3 reads TGTGCCAGCAGCTCCTTGGGGGTCTCGACAGGGGACACCTACGAGCAGTACTTC.

The CDR3 reads CASSLGTTTQYF. The CDR3 bases are TGTGCCAGCAGCTTAGGGACTACTACGCAGTATTTT. The rearrangement links TRBV5-6 to TRBJ2-3, with 7 bases fitting TRBD2. V shed 2 bases and J 8 bases; nucleotides not matched to a gene: 2. The CDR3 has 12 residues. Germline V lookup: CDR1 SGHDT, CDR2 YYEEEE. The entire variable domain, with the rest obtained from reference TRBV5-6 and TRBJ2-3, is as follows: DAGVTQSPTHLIKTRGQQVTLRCSPKSGHDTVSWYQQALGQGPQFIFQYYEEEERQRGNFPDRFSGHQFPNYSSELNVNALLLGDSALYLCASSLGTTTQYFGPGTRLTVL.

The rearrangement joins TRBV5-1 to TRBJ1-2; D is uncertain. CDR1 and CDR2 (germline): SGHRS, YFSETQ. V lost 0 bases and J 8 bases, leaving 8 bases between the germline ends. The CDR3 extends over 12 amino acids. The CDR3 reads CASSLEAGGYTF. CDR3 DNA sequence: TGCGCCAGCAGCTTGGAAGCGGGCGGCTACACCTTC. Full variable domain (rest looked up from reference TRBV5-1 and TRBJ1-2): KAGVTQTPRYLIKTRGQQVTLSCSPISGHRSVSWYQQTPGQGLQFLFEYFSETQRNKGNFPGRFSGRQFSNSRSEMNVSTLELGDSALYLCASSLEAGGYTFGSGTRLTVV.

V and J are TRBV6-5 and TRBJ1-1; TRBD1 might be the D (5 bases). The CDR3 is 13 residues long. Germline V gene sequence: CDR1 MNHEY, CDR2 SVGAGI. Trimming pared 7 bases from V and 6 bases from J, leaving 15 bases between. The CDR3 nucleotides are TGTGCCAGCAATTCAAGGACGGGGGCTGAAGCTTTCTTT. As protein: CASNSRTGAEAFF.

This rearrangement joins TRBV9 to TRBJ1-3, with no clear D. V dropped 4 bases and J dropped 4 bases, with 6 bases sitting between them. Germline CDR1 reads SGDLS; CDR2 reads YYNGEE. CDR3 length equals 12 residues. CDR3 nucleotides: TGTGCCAGCAGCCCGACAGGAAACACCATATATTTT. This gives the protein CASSPTGNTIYF.